These 7 T cell receptor beta chains were sequenced from one sample in a study of blood T cell repertoires in COVID-19. TCRdb keeps only in-frame clones here, not all; method: immunoSEQ multiplex PCR. The table has roughly 350,000 clones, approximately 81% seen once. The sequenced sample was peripheral blood. The receptors originated from a woman younger than 35 with acute or convalescent COVID-19.

The chain couples TRBV24-1 to TRBJ1-1, with D perhaps matching TRBD1 (6 bases). Germline V gives CDR1 KGHDR, CDR2 SFDVKD. There are 14 residues in the CDR3. Trimming took 6 bases from V and 7 from J, leaving 17 bases between them. As DNA, the CDR3 is TGTGCCACCAGTCCCTTCACAGGGAACCTTGAAGCTTTCTTT. Amino acid sequence: CATSPFTGNLEAFF.

The chain recombines TRBV7-3 with TRBJ2-2; 10 nucleotides line up with TRBD2. CDR1 is SGHTA, CDR2 FQGTGA, per germline. Trimming removed 4 bases from V and 1 base from J; junction bases left unmatched: 3. CDR3 length: 16 amino acids. CDR3 sequence: CASSSWTSGNTGELFF. Here the CDR3 DNA reads TGTGCCAGCAGCTCATGGACTAGCGGGAACACCGGGGAGCTGTTTTTT. Variable domain in full (rest from reference TRBV7-3 and TRBJ2-2): GAGVSQTPSNKVTEKGKYVELRCDPISGHTALYWYRQSLGQGPEFLIYFQGTGAADDSGLPNDRFFAVRPEGSVSTLKIQRTERGDSAVYLCASSSWTSGNTGELFFGEGSRLTVL.

The chain has TRBV10-3 and TRBJ2-7; TRBD1 agrees at 12 bases. After removal of 0 bases from V and 7 bases from J, the junction contained 10 bases not matched to a gene. Germline lookup yields CDR1 ENHRY and CDR2 SYGVKD. The length of the CDR3 is 17 residues. DNA for the CDR3: TGTGCCATCAGTGAGTCAGGTGCGGGACAGGGGGCGAGGGAGCAGTACTTC. As protein: CAISESGAGQGAREQYF.

The rearrangement links TRBV6-5 to TRBJ2-4, with 8 nucleotides matching TRBD1. Trimming at V came to 11 bases and at J to 6 bases, leaving 12 bases not matched to a gene. Looked up from germline, CDR1 is MNHEY and CDR2 is SVGAGI. The CDR3 is 14 residues long. The CDR3 DNA is TGTGCCGGCACCGAGACCGGACAGGGAAACATTCAGTACTTC. The encoded protein is CAGTETGQGNIQYF.

The chain links TRBV5-1 to TRBJ1-4; D is uncertain. The germline V gene has CDR1 SGHRS and CDR2 YFSETQ. This CDR3 comprises 15 residues. V was clipped by 0 bases and J by 2 bases, with 8 bases between them. CDR3: CASSLGGSTNEKLFF. The CDR3 bases are TGCGCCAGCAGCTTGGGAGGCTCCACTAATGAAAAACTGTTTTTT.

The chain joins TRBV19 to TRBJ1-1; 8 bases are a match to TRBD1. The CDR3 runs 15 residues. The V gene's germline CDR1 is LNHDA and CDR2 SQIVND (reference sequence). The V gene end was trimmed by 5 bases and the J gene end by 0 bases; junction bases not matched to a gene: 5. The CDR3 DNA reads TGTGCCAGTAGTTACGGCAGGGGGCTGAACACTGAAGCTTTCTTT. It translates to CASSYGRGLNTEAFF.

The chain links TRBV27 to TRBJ2-1, with 9 positions matching TRBD2. The CDR3 covers 13 residues. Germline CDR1 and CDR2: MNHEY and SMNVEV (reference sequence). V lost 5 bases and J lost 9; bases outside the gene matches: 5. CDR3 sequence: CASSPGLAREQFF. For the CDR3, the DNA is TGTGCCAGCAGTCCTGGACTAGCGCGTGAGCAGTTCTTC.